This entry concerns a single T cell receptor (beta chain). The data stem from a study of blood T cell repertoires in COVID-19. Study-level information: Spain, Italy and the United States supplied samples that represented acute and convalescent COVID-19. PBMCs, B-cell-depleted T cells, or T cells were the source of the cDNA or gDNA that made up the material.

CDR1 and CDR2 from the germline V gene are WSHSY and SAAADI. V was shortened by 6 bases and J by 3 bases, with 9 bases between the two germline ends. This CDR3 is built from 12 residues. TCRdb's table, derived via immunoSEQ multiplex PCR, lists solely in-frame clones and lacks some. The table includes 50,000 to 70,000 clones, around 90% detected once. The J gene is TRBJ2-7, the V gene TRBV10-2; D possibly corresponds to TRBD1 (6 bases). This TCR was recovered from a human donor with active COVID-19. The donor label of this sample is uncertain. The specimen sequenced was peripheral blood. The CDR3 DNA is TGCGCCAGCAGCATACAGGGCTACGAGCAGTACTTC. Its translation: CASSIQGYEQYF.